Each of the 32 T cell receptor beta chains below was sequenced from the same sample in a study of early stage breast cancer tumors. Measured with immunoSEQ multiplex PCR; TCRdb has only the in-frame clones, and not every one. This table holds approximately 70,000 clones, over 80% found once. Sequencing was done on a sample of blood. The receptor set was obtained from a person in their 40s with breast cancer.

The CDR3 region is CASSRGRGNIQYF. The CDR3 DNA sequence: TGTGCCAGCAGTCGCGGACGGGGAAACATTCAGTACTTC. The chain uses TRBV27 and TRBJ2-4; D perhaps matches TRBD2 (5 bases). V lost 5 bases to trimming and J lost 6 bases, with 11 bases between them. The CDR3 covers 13 residues. Germline V gene data show CDR1 as MNHEY and CDR2 as SMNVEV (reference sequence).

This clone came up a few times. The CDR3 is CASSERGGLRYGYTF. The CDR3 DNA follows: TGTGCCAGCAGTGAAAGGGGTGGGCTTCGCTATGGCTACACCTTC. The chain combines TRBV2 with TRBJ1-2, with D possibly TRBD1 on 5 matching bases. The V gene's germline CDR1 is SNHLY and CDR2 FYNNEI. Trimming removed 2 bases at V and 4 bases at J, with 14 bases between. The CDR3 covers 15 residues.

V and J are TRBV9 and TRBJ1-4, with D possibly matching TRBD1 (5 bases). The CDR3 is 14 amino acids. Trimming shortened V by 5 bases and J by 8 bases, and 16 bases separated the two germline ends. Looked up from germline, CDR1 is SGDLS and CDR2 is YYNGEE. This CDR3 is CASSRQGGGEKLFF. CDR3 in DNA: TGTGCCAGCAGTCGGCAGGGCGGGGGGGAAAAACTGTTTTTT.

This clone appeared a single time. The CDR3: CASSLTSGFYEQYF. In DNA form, the CDR3 reads TGTGCCAGCAGCTTAACTAGCGGATTCTACGAGCAGTACTTC. The chain couples TRBV7-9 to TRBJ2-7; 8 bases are a match to TRBD2. V was clipped by 2 bases and J by 3 bases; unmatched bases: 3. The length of the CDR3 is 14 residues. The germline V gene encodes CDR1 SEHNR and CDR2 FQNEAQ (reference sequence).

This chain connects TRBV7-9 to TRBJ2-1; the match to TRBD2 covers 10 bases. The CDR3 length is 15 residues. Per germline, CDR1 SEHNR and CDR2 FQNEAQ (reference sequence). The V and J ends lost 5 bases and 5 bases, in that order; junction bases with no gene match: 6. CDR3 loop: CASSPLAGVNNEQFF. The CDR3 DNA sequence: TGTGCCAGCAGCCCGCTAGCGGGAGTTAACAATGAGCAGTTCTTC.

The chain combines TRBV28 with TRBJ2-7; D might be TRBD2 (6 bases). V shed 4 bases and J shed 5 bases, with 18 bases lying between them. The CDR3 sequence is 15 residues long. CDR1 and CDR2 (germline): MDHEN, SYDVKM. CDR3 nucleotide sequence: TGTGCCAGCAGTTCATCGGGACTCCGGGGACACGAGCAGTACTTC. Its translation is CASSSSGLRGHEQYF.

This sequence joins TRBV7-2 and TRBJ1-2; D gene uncertain. This CDR3 is built from 13 residues. V lost 2 bases, J lost 2 bases, and 6 bases lay in between. The germline V gene has CDR1 SGHTA and CDR2 FQGNSA. The CDR3 here is CASSLIGNYGYTF. The CDR3 DNA reads as TGTGCCAGCAGCTTAATTGGGAACTATGGCTACACCTTC. The variable domain in full, with the rest retrieved from reference TRBV7-2 and TRBJ1-2, is GAGVSQSPSNKVTEKGKDVELRCDPISGHTALYWYRQSLGQGLEFLIYFQGNSAPDKSGLPSDRFSAERTGGSVSTLTIQRTQQEDSAVYLCASSLIGNYGYTFGSGTRLTVV.

V and J are TRBV4-1 and TRBJ2-2; 10 bases agree with TRBD2. Germline V gene data show CDR1 as MGHRA and CDR2 as YSYEKL. The CDR3 has 18 residues. The V segment lost 2 bases and the J segment 1 base; nucleotides outside the gene matches: 7. The CDR3 spells CASSQNIAGGMNTGELFF. CDR3 nucleotides: TGCGCCAGCAGCCAAAACATAGCGGGAGGAATGAACACCGGGGAGCTGTTTTTT.

The chain couples TRBV28 to TRBJ1-2; no clear D. The germline gives CDR1 MDHEN, CDR2 SYDVKM. The CDR3 loop spans 13 amino acids. Trimming took 3 bases from V and 6 from J, leaving 11 bases between them. The CDR3 region has the DNA TGTGCCAGCAGTTTCCGGGGAGAAAATGGCTACACCTTC. Translated, it gives CASSFRGENGYTF.

The chain combines TRBV19 with TRBJ1-5, with 7 bases aligning to TRBD1. Germline V CDR1 and CDR2: LNHDA, SQIVND (reference sequence). Trimming removed 5 bases from V and 1 base from J; junction bases left unmatched: 5. The CDR3 spans 15 residues. The CDR3 DNA is TGTGCCAGTAGTGTTGACAGGGCGAGCAATCAGCCCCAGCATTTT. This encodes CASSVDRASNQPQHF. Full variable domain (rest looked up from reference TRBV19 and TRBJ1-5): DGGITQSPKYLFRKEGQNVTLSCEQNLNHDAMYWYRQDPGQGLRLIYYSQIVNDFQKGDIAEGYSVSREKKESFPLTVTSAQKNPTAFYLCASSVDRASNQPQHFGDGTRLSIL.

This chain uses TRBV19 with TRBJ2-7; no reliable D call. CDR1 is LNHDA, CDR2 SQIVND, per germline (reference sequence). The CDR3 consists of 13 residues. Trimming cost V 5 bases and J 2 bases, with 10 bases left between them. The DNA for the CDR3 is TGTGCCAGTAGTTTTACAGCTACCTACGAGCAGTACTTC. As protein: CASSFTATYEQYF.

This clone was found a few times. The V call is TRBV5-5, the J call TRBJ2-5; 15 positions agree with TRBD2. The CDR3 consists of 17 residues. The junction had 9 bases not matched to a gene; V was cut back by 5 bases and J by 4 bases. Looked up from germline, CDR1 is SGHKS and CDR2 is YYEKEE (reference sequence). CDR3 in amino acids: CASRGLAGGLGGETQYF. The DNA for the CDR3 is TGTGCCAGCAGGGGACTAGCGGGAGGCCTAGGGGGAGAGACCCAGTACTTC.

The V gene is TRBV27, the J gene TRBJ2-5; 7 nucleotides match TRBD1. Germline trimming cut 6 bases from V and 2 bases from J; bases unmatched to any gene: 9. Germline-derived CDR1 and CDR2 are MNHEY and SMNVEV (reference sequence). The length of the CDR3 is 15 residues. As DNA, the CDR3 is TGTGCCAGCAGCTTTAATACAGGGGTTCAAGAGACCCAGTACTTC. Amino acids: CASSFNTGVQETQYF.

The rearrangement joins TRBV29-1 to TRBJ2-4; TRBD1 matches at 10 bases. Germline CDR1 reads SQVTM; CDR2 reads ANQGSEA. The CDR3 runs to 14 residues. V trimming: 2 bases; J trimming: 4 bases; junction bases outside the gene matches: 2. The CDR3 DNA sequence: TGCAGCGTTGAACCGGGACAGGGGAAAAACATTCAGTACTTC. Translated, it gives CSVEPGQGKNIQYF.

V is TRBV5-4 and J is TRBJ2-2, with 7 bases fitting TRBD2. CDR1 is SGHNT, CDR2 YYREEE, per germline (reference sequence). Trimming at V came to 5 bases and at J to 6 bases, leaving 4 bases not matched to a gene. The CDR3 totals 13 residues. Written as DNA, the CDR3 is TGTGCCAGCAGGGCGGGAGAACCCGGGGAGCTGTTTTTT. Translated, it gives CASRAGEPGELFF.

The chain carries TRBV6-5 and TRBJ1-1, with D perhaps TRBD1 (6 bases). Trimming removed 10 bases at V and 5 bases at J, with 20 bases between. Per the germline V gene, CDR1 is MNHEY and CDR2 is SVGAGI. CDR3 length: 14 amino acids. CDR3 in amino acids: CATLGRGLETEAFF. The CDR3 DNA sequence: TGTGCCACCCTGGGCCGGGGGCTTGAGACTGAAGCTTTCTTT.

The chain joins TRBV30 to TRBJ1-2; the D is unclear. The V gene lost 2 bases and the J gene lost 4 bases, with 17 bases spanning the gap. Germline V gene data show CDR1 as GTSNPN and CDR2 as SVGIG (reference sequence). The CDR3 runs to 15 residues. CDR3 coding DNA: TGTGCCTGGAGTCTTGGGCCGGGGAGCGGCTATGGCTACACCTTC. Protein product: CAWSLGPGSGYGYTF.

This clone appeared once. The chain uses TRBV5-8 and TRBJ1-2; 9 bases map to TRBD1. The germline V gene encodes CDR1 SGHTS and CDR2 YDEGEE. The CDR3 has 13 residues. The V and J ends lost 5 bases and 7 bases, in that order; junction bases with no gene match: 6. CDR3 sequence (DNA): TGTGCCAGCAGGCCAACAGGGGGCTCTGGCTACACCTTC. Translated, it gives CASRPTGGSGYTF. The full variable domain, with the rest looked up from reference TRBV5-8 and TRBJ1-2, is EAGVTQSPTHLIKTRGQQATLRCSPISGHTSVYWYQQALGLGLQFLLWYDEGEERNRGNFPPRFSGRQFPNYSSELNVNALELEDSALYLCASRPTGGSGYTFGSGTRLTVV.

The chain uses TRBV13 and TRBJ1-1; D not certain. From germline, CDR1 is PRHDT and CDR2 FYEKMQ (reference sequence). Trimming removed 5 bases from V and 4 bases from J, with 11 bases in between. The CDR3 has 13 amino acids. This CDR3 reads CASSPGSGTEAFF. The CDR3 DNA sequence: TGTGCCAGCAGCCCCGGGTCGGGCACTGAAGCTTTCTTT.

The chain uses TRBV27 and TRBJ2-2, with D possibly TRBD1 on 6 matching bases. CDR1 is MNHEY and CDR2 is SMNVEV in the germline V gene (reference sequence). Trimming took off 2 bases at V and 4 bases at J, with 11 bases between the two ends. The CDR3 consists of 15 residues. The CDR3 nucleotides are TGTGCCAGCAGTTTAAACAGGGTAATCACCGGGGAGCTGTTTTTT. Translating gives CASSLNRVITGELFF.

The V call is TRBV2, the J call TRBJ1-1, with D uncertain. V lost 3 bases and J 0 bases, leaving 8 bases between the germline ends. This CDR3 is built from 14 residues. The germline V gene has CDR1 SNHLY and CDR2 FYNNEI. The CDR3 spells CASSDWYMNTEAFF. The CDR3 DNA follows: TGTGCCAGCAGTGATTGGTACATGAACACTGAAGCTTTCTTT.

The CDR3 DNA follows: TGTGCCAGCAGCCAGGGCCCGACGGTCAAAAACATTCAGTACTTC. Its protein is CASSQGPTVKNIQYF. V gene TRBV6-5 combines with J gene TRBJ2-4; D perhaps matches TRBD1 (5 bases). The CDR3 spans 15 residues. CDR1 and CDR2 (germline): MNHEY, SVGAGI. Between the trimmed V and J ends, which lost 6 bases and 3 bases, there was a span of 15 bases.

This sequence joins TRBV4-1 and TRBJ1-3; D perhaps matches TRBD1 (6 bases). Trimming took 5 bases from V and 0 from J, leaving 11 bases between them. The CDR3 sequence is 15 residues long. CDR1 is MGHRA and CDR2 is YSYEKL in the germline V gene. The CDR3 sequence: CASSSSRGSGNTIYF. The CDR3 coding sequence is TGCGCCAGCAGCTCATCCAGGGGCTCTGGAAACACCATATATTTT.

The V gene is TRBV28, the J gene TRBJ2-2; possibly TRBD2 for D (5 bases). This CDR3 region has 15 residues. V was trimmed by 0 bases and J by 4 bases, leaving 9 bases between them. Germline CDR1 is MDHEN and CDR2 is SYDVKM. The CDR3 loop is CASSLWDSTTGELFF. The CDR3 bases are TGTGCCAGCAGTTTATGGGACTCTACCACCGGGGAGCTGTTTTTT.

This rearrangement joins TRBV10-3 to TRBJ2-5; TRBD2 might be the D (6 bases). The V end lost 10 bases, the J end lost 5 bases, and 20 bases lay between the germline ends. Germline V gene data show CDR1 as ENHRY and CDR2 as SYGVKD. The CDR3 loop spans 14 amino acids. CDR3 loop: CATSLLGAGETQYF. CDR3 nucleotides: TGTGCCACATCCCTCTTAGGGGCGGGGGAGACCCAGTACTTC.

This chain joins TRBV28 and TRBJ2-7; 9 bases agree with TRBD2. The V gene end was trimmed by 2 bases and the J gene end by 1 base; junction bases not matched to a gene: 3. Germline CDR1 MDHEN, CDR2 SYDVKM. The CDR3 contains 15 residues. The DNA for the CDR3 is TGTGCCAGCAGTTTAATAGCGGGAGAGTCCTACGAGCAGTACTTC. Translated: CASSLIAGESYEQYF.

The chain has TRBV6-5 and TRBJ2-3, with a possible D match to TRBD2 (5 bases). V dropped 6 bases and J dropped 11 bases, with 18 bases sitting between them. The CDR3 loop spans 13 amino acids. CDR1 and CDR2 from the germline V gene are MNHEY and SVGAGI. The CDR3 reads CASSSQVPREQYF. The CDR3 bases are TGTGCCAGCAGCTCTCAAGTCCCGAGGGAGCAGTATTTT.

The genes are TRBV7-9 and TRBJ1-1; no definite D call. The CDR3 sequence is 15 residues long. Between the trimmed V and J ends, which lost 2 bases and 0 bases, there was a span of 10 bases. CDR1 is SEHNR, CDR2 FQNEAQ, per germline (reference sequence). The CDR3, as DNA: TGTGCCAGCAGCTTATTTGCGACGATGAACACTGAAGCTTTCTTT. The encoded protein is CASSLFATMNTEAFF.

The V gene is TRBV12-5, the J gene TRBJ2-5, with 7 bases identical to TRBD1. J gave up 5 bases and V 4 bases, and 7 bases lay outside the gene matches. Germline V gene sequence: CDR1 LGHNT, CDR2 FRNRAP. The CDR3 totals 14 residues. DNA of the CDR3: TGTGCTAGTGGTTCCTTTACAGGGGTCGAGACCCAGTACTTC. This gives the protein CASGSFTGVETQYF.

The chain is built from TRBV28 and TRBJ1-2, with 8 bases aligning to TRBD1. V trimming: 5 bases; J trimming: 4 bases; junction bases outside the gene matches: 12. Germline CDR1 is MDHEN and CDR2 is SYDVKM. The CDR3 extends over 16 amino acids. The CDR3 nucleotides read TGTGCCAGCAGTGTACAGGGGGTACCTCCCCCCTATGGCTACACCTTC. It codes for CASSVQGVPPPYGYTF.

With regard to this clone: One end of the junction does not line up with germline, which may come from a read error. The chain is built from TRBV12-5 and TRBJ2-2; D perhaps matches TRBD2 (6 bases). The germline V gene encodes CDR1 LGHNT and CDR2 FRNRAP. The length of the CDR3 is 15 residues. The CDR3 DNA reads as TGTGCTAGTGGGGTCGGGGGAGTGAACGCCGGGGAGCTGTTTTTT. Encoded protein: CASGVGGVNAGELFF.

The rearrangement uses TRBV15 and TRBJ2-1; D is possibly TRBD2 (5 bases). Germline lookup yields CDR1 LNHNV and CDR2 YYDKDF (reference sequence). The CDR3 runs 14 residues. The V and J ends lost 0 bases and 5 bases respectively, with 8 bases between them. The CDR3 here is CATSRDSGDNEQFF. CDR3 nucleotides: TGTGCCACCAGCAGAGATTCCGGGGACAATGAGCAGTTCTTC.